These 6 T cell receptor beta chains were all obtained from the same sample, sequenced in a study of blood T cells in healthy people across ages. The second PCR ran about 6 to 11 cycles with a sample-barcoded 5' primer and J-beta primers. TCRdb independently ran MiXCR on the 5' RACE reads; one entry per CDR3 protein. Of 1.5 million to 2 million distinct CDR3 sequences listed, approximately 32% are singletons. Sequencing was performed on blood. The receptor set was obtained from a woman aged 30 to 39 in good health.

The CDR3 DNA reads TGTGCCAGCAGTTTAATTAGGGGGATAAGCGGAAGCACAGATACGCAGTATTTT. Protein product: CASSLIRGISGSTDTQYF. The rearrangement uses TRBV27 and TRBJ2-3, with D possibly TRBD1 on 6 matching bases. This CDR3 is built from 18 residues. Germline-derived CDR1 and CDR2 are MNHEY and SMNVEV (reference sequence). Trimming took 2 bases from V and 0 from J, leaving 18 bases between them.

The V call is TRBV7-2, the J call TRBJ2-1, with D possibly being TRBD1 or TRBD2 (6 bases each). Germline CDR1 reads SGHTA; CDR2 reads FQGNSA. This CDR3 has 16 residues. The V gene lost 1 base and the J gene lost 2 bases, with 12 bases spanning the gap. The CDR3 DNA sequence: TGTGCCAGCAGCTTAGAGGGTAGGGGGGCCTACAATGAGCAGTTCTTC. Amino acids: CASSLEGRGAYNEQFF.

This chain connects TRBV18 to TRBJ2-1; D gene ambiguous. Germline V gives CDR1 KGHSH, CDR2 LQKENI. The CDR3 runs 13 residues. Trimming removed 6 bases at V and 8 bases at J, with 14 bases between. CDR3 protein: CASSRHHGDEQFF. In DNA, the CDR3 is TGTGCCAGCTCCCGCCATCATGGGGATGAGCAGTTCTTC.

This clonotype was observed a few times. The J gene is TRBJ2-7, the V gene TRBV6-5; TRBD1 matches 11 bases. CDR1 is MNHEY and CDR2 is SVGAGI in the germline V gene. The length of the CDR3 is 13 residues. Trimming removed 4 bases from V and 9 bases from J; junction bases left unmatched: 5. The CDR3 DNA sequence: TGTGCCAGCAGTTCCGGACAGGGGGCAAGGCAGTACTTC. This gives the protein CASSSGQGARQYF.

There are a few counts of this clonotype. This chain joins TRBV21-1 and TRBJ2-1; TRBD1, the table's D call, lacks a check against the DNA. TRBV21-1 counts as a pseudogene. The CDR3 is 15 amino acids. The CDR3 sequence is CASSPPWGPYNEQFF. CDR3 in DNA: TGTGCCAGCAGCCCCCCGTGGGGGCCCTACAATGAGCAGTTCTTC.

CDR3 DNA sequence: TGTGCCATCATATATAGGGGTGAAGCTTTCTTT. This codes for CAIIYRGEAFF. This sequence joins TRBV10-3 and TRBJ1-1; possibly TRBD1 for D (5 bases). Germline CDR1 is ENHRY and CDR2 is SYGVKD. The V and J ends lost 7 bases and 7 bases respectively, with 10 bases between them. There are 11 residues in the CDR3.